The 20 T cell receptor beta chains given below trace back to one sample, sequenced in a study of T cells expressing NK-cell markers. TCRdb reprocessed the 5' RACE reads, with one entry per CDR3 protein and no DNA. This sample contains a few hundred thousand distinct CDR3 sequences. Sequencing was done on a sample of blood T cells: a sorted CD56 or NKG2C T cell subset, CD4+ or CD8+ T cells, or bulk PBMC T cells (not recorded which). The source of these receptors is a man aged 18-30 years in good health.

CDR3 amino acids: CSAVGPPQGETQYF. The chain couples TRBV20-1 to TRBJ2-5; TCRdb picks TRBD1, but there is no DNA to check that call. This CDR3 contains 14 residues. Germline values: CDR1 DFQATT, CDR2 SNEGSKA (reference sequence).

The CDR3 loop is CATSREPADETQYF. The chain combines TRBV15 with TRBJ2-5; no DNA is available, so the TRBD1 call from TCRdb remains unchecked. From germline, CDR1 is LNHNV and CDR2 YYDKDF (reference sequence). The CDR3 consists of 14 residues.

CDR3 residues: CASSSTQREGGEQFF. The V gene is TRBV6-5, the J gene TRBJ2-1; TCRdb's D call of TRBD2 is untestable without DNA. This CDR3 spans 15 amino acids. Germline loops: CDR1 MNHEY, CDR2 SVGAGI.

The rearrangement joins TRBV15 to TRBJ2-5. In germline, CDR1 is LNHNV, CDR2 YYDKDF (reference sequence). This CDR3 is 12 amino acids long. The CDR3 is CATSRSPETQYF.

The chain employs TRBV7-2 and TRBJ2-1; TCRdb outputs TRBD2, but without DNA this stays unchecked. This CDR3 has 17 residues. Germline values: CDR1 SGHTA, CDR2 FQGNSA. CDR3: CASSLVAGTSGLDEQFF.

This rearrangement joins TRBV29-1 to TRBJ2-2. Germline CDR1 SQVTM, CDR2 ANQGSEA. CDR3 length: 15 amino acids. CDR3: CSVEGRGDNTGELFF.

The V gene is TRBV5-1, the J gene TRBJ2-7. The CDR3 is made up of 12 amino acids. From germline, CDR1 is SGHRS and CDR2 YFSETQ. The CDR3 loop is CASNGRAYEQYF.

J is TRBJ2-1 and V is TRBV6-1; without DNA, the TCRdb call of TRBD1 cannot be checked. Germline loops: CDR1 MNHNS, CDR2 SASEGT. This CDR3 contains 13 residues. This chain's CDR3 is CASNPMRGDEQFF.

The CDR3 protein is CASSPLIGTGSYNEQFF. The chain links TRBV5-1 to TRBJ2-1; TCRdb outputs TRBD1, but without DNA this stays unchecked. In germline, CDR1 is SGHRS, CDR2 YFSETQ. There are 17 residues in the CDR3. The whole variable domain, remainder taken from reference TRBV5-1 and TRBJ2-1, is KAGVTQTPRYLIKTRGQQVTLSCSPISGHRSVSWYQQTPGQGLQFLFEYFSETQRNKGNFPGRFSGRQFSNSRSEMNVSTLELGDSALYLCASSPLIGTGSYNEQFFGPGTRLTVL.

This rearrangement joins TRBV3-1 to TRBJ2-3; TCRdb's D call, TRBD2, is unchecked because there is no DNA. The CDR3 is made up of 20 amino acids. In germline, CDR1 is LGHDT, CDR2 YNNKEL (reference sequence). The CDR3 reads CASSQDYLLAGGPSADTQYF.

V and J are TRBV12-3 or TRBV12-4 and TRBJ1-1; TCRdb indicates TRBD1, and absent DNA this call remains unverified. The CDR3 contains 12 residues. This chain's CDR3 is CASTRTGDEAFF.

The chain joins TRBV4-1 to TRBJ2-1. CDR1 is MGHRA and CDR2 is YSYEKL in the germline V gene. The CDR3 contains 15 residues. The CDR3 loop reads CASSQALDGYNEQFF.

The chain is built from TRBV12-3 or TRBV12-4 and TRBJ2-5; TCRdb proposes TRBD2, but this gene call is untestable without DNA. This CDR3 is built from 13 residues. The chain's CDR3 is CASSHGELGTQYF.

The chain joins TRBV29-1 to TRBJ1-2; the D gene TCRdb calls, TRBD1, cannot be checked with no DNA. Per germline, CDR1 SQVTM and CDR2 ANQGSEA. The CDR3 extends over 12 amino acids. This CDR3 is CSVEETGEGYTF.

This chain links TRBV12-3 or TRBV12-4 with TRBJ2-1. The CDR3 consists of 11 residues. CDR3: CATTEFGEQFF.

The chain joins TRBV5-1 to TRBJ1-4; without DNA, the TCRdb call of TRBD1 cannot be checked. The CDR3 contains 16 residues. Germline CDR1 is SGHRS and CDR2 is YFSETQ. The CDR3 here is CASSPGPGQGMEKLFF.

The V call is TRBV5-1, the J call TRBJ1-1; as DNA is missing, the TRBD1 call by TCRdb cannot be tested. Germline lookup yields CDR1 SGHRS and CDR2 YFSETQ. The CDR3 totals 15 residues. The CDR3 sequence: CASSLAYPGSTEAFF.

The genes are TRBV5-1 and TRBJ2-5; TCRdb picks TRBD2, but there is no DNA to check that call. Per germline, CDR1 SGHRS and CDR2 YFSETQ. This CDR3 region has 16 residues. The CDR3 reads CASSLAGTGAGETQYF.

The rearrangement uses TRBV6-1 and TRBJ2-7; TCRdb reports TRBD2, a call that lacks DNA to check it against. CDR3 length equals 16 residues. Germline V gene data show CDR1 as MNHNS and CDR2 as SASEGT. CDR3 amino acids: CASSRATSGAPYEQYF.

The genes are TRBV18 and TRBJ2-2; TCRdb's D gene call, TRBD1, goes unchecked for lack of DNA. CDR1 KGHSH and CDR2 LQKENI come from the germline V gene. The CDR3 is 15 amino acids. The CDR3 here is CASSSLEVSAGELFF. Combining the CDR3 with reference TRBV18 and TRBJ2-2 gives the whole variable domain NAGVMQNPRHLVRRRGQEARLRCSPMKGHSHVYWYRQLPEEGLKFMVYLQKENIIDESGMPKERFSAEFPKEGPSILRIQQVVRGDSAAYFCASSSLEVSAGELFFGEGSRLTVL.